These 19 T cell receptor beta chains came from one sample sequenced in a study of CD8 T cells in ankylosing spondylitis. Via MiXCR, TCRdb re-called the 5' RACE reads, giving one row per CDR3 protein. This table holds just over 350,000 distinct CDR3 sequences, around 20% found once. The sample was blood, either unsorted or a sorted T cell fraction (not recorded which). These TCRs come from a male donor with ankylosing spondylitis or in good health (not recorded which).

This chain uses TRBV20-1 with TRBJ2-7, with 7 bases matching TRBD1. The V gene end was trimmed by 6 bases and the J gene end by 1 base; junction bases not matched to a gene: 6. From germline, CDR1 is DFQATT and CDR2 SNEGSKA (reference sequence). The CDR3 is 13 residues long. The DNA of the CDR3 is TGCAGTGCGTGGGGGACAGCTTCCTACGAGCAGTACTTC. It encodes CSAWGTASYEQYF.

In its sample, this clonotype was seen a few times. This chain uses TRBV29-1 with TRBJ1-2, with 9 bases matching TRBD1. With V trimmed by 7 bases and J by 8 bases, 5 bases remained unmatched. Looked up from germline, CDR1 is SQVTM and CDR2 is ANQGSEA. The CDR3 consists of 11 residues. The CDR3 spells CSARTGEGYTF. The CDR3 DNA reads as TGCAGCGCCCGGACAGGGGAGGGCTACACCTTC.

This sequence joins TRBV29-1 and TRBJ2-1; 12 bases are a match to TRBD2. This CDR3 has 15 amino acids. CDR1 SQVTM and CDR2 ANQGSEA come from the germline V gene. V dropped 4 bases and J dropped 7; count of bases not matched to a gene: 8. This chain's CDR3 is CSVVLAGGRGNEQFF. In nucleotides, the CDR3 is TGCAGCGTTGTTCTAGCGGGGGGGCGAGGGAATGAGCAGTTCTTC.

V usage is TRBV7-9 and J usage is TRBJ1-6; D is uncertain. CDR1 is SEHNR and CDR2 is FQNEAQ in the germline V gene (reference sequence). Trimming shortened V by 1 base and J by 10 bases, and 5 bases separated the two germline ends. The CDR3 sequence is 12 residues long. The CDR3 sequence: CASSLEFSPLHF. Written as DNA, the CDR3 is TGTGCCAGCAGCTTAGAGTTCTCACCCCTCCACTTT. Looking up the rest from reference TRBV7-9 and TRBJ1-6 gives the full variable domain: DTGVSQNPRHKITKRGQNVTFRCDPISEHNRLYWYRQTLGQGPEFLTYFQNEAQLEKSRLLSDRFSAERPKGSFSTLEIQRTEQGDSAMYLCASSLEFSPLHFGNGTRLTVT.

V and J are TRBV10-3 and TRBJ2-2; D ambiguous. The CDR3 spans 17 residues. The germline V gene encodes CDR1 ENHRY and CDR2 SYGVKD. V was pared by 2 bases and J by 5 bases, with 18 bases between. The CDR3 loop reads CAISEVGPNLGTGELFF. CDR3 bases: TGTGCCATCAGTGAGGTAGGGCCTAACCTTGGGACCGGGGAGCTGTTTTTT.

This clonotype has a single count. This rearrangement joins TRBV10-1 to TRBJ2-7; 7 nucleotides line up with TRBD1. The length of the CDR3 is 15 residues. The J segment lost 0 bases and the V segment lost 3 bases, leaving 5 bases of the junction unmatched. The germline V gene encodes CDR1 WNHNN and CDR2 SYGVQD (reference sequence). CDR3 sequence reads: CASSDSRDSSYEQYF. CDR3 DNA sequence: TGCGCCAGCAGTGATTCGAGGGACAGCTCCTACGAGCAGTACTTC.

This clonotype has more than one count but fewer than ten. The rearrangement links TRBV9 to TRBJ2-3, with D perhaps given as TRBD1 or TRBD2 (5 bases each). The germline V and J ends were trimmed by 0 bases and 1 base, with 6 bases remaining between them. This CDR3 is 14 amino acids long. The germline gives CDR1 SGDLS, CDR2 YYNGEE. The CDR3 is CASSVAGRTDTQYF. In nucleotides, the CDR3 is TGTGCCAGCAGCGTAGCGGGGCGCACAGATACGCAGTATTTT.

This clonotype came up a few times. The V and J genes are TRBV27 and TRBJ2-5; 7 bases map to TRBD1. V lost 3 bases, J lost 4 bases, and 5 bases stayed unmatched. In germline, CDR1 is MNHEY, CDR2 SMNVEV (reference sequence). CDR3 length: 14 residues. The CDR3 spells CASSFNRGGETQYF. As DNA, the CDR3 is TGTGCCAGCAGTTTTAACAGGGGTGGAGAGACCCAGTACTTC.

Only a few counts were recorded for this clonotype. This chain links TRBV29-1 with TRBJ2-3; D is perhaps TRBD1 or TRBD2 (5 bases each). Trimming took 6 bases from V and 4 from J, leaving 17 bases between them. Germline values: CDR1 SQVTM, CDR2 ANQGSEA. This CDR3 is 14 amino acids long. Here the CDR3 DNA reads TGCAGCGTCCGGGACCCCCTCAGGGCAGATACGCAGTATTTT. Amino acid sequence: CSVRDPLRADTQYF.

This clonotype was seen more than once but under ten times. CDR3 loop: CASSEFYGSNQPQHF. The CDR3, as DNA: TGTGCCAGCAGTGAATTTTACGGAAGCAATCAGCCCCAGCATTTT. This chain links TRBV25-1 with TRBJ1-5; unclear D gene. V was trimmed by 1 base and J by 1 base, leaving 8 bases between them. This CDR3 is built from 15 residues. Germline CDR1 and CDR2: MGHDK and SYGVNS.

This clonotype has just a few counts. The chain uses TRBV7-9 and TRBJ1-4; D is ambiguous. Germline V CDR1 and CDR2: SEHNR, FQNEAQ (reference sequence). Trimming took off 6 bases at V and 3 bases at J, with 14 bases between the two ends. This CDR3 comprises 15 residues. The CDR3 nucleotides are TGTGCCAGCAGTACTCCTGCCAAGGCTAATGAAAAACTGTTTTTT. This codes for CASSTPAKANEKLFF.

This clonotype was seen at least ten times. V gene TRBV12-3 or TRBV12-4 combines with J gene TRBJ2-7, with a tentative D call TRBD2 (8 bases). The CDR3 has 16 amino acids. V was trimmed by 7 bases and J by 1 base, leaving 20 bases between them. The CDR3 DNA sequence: TGTGCCAGCACCAACAGGGGCGGGGGGAATTCCTACGAGCAGTACTTC. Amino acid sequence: CASTNRGGGNSYEQYF.

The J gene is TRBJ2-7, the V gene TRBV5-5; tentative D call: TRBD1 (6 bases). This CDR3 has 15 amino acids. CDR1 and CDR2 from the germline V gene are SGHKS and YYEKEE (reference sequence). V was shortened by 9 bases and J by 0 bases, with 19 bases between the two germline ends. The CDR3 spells CATTMRQGISYEQYF. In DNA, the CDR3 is TGTGCCACCACTATGAGGCAGGGGATCTCCTACGAGCAGTACTTC.

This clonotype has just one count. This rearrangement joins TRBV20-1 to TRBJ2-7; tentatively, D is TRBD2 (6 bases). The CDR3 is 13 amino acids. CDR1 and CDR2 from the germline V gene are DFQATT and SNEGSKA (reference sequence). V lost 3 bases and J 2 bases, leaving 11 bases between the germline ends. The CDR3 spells CSARSRETYEQYF. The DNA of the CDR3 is TGCAGTGCTAGGTCTCGGGAGACCTACGAGCAGTACTTC.

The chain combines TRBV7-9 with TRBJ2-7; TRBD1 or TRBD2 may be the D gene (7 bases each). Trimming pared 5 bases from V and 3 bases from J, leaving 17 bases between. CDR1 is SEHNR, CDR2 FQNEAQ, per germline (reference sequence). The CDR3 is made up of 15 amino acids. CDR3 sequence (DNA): TGTGCCAGCAGCCCGACAGGGAGGGGGATCTACGAGCAGTACTTC. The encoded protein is CASSPTGRGIYEQYF.

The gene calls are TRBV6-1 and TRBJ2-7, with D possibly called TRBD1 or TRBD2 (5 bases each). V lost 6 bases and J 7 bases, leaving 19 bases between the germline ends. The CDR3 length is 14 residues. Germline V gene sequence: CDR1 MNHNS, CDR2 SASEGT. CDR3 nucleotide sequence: TGTGCCAGCAGCCTAGAGAGCTGGGACCAGGAGCAGTACTTC. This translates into CASSLESWDQEQYF.

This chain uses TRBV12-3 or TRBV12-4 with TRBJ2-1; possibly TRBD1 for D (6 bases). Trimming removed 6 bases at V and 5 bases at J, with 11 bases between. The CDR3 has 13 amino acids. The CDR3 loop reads CASSRTENNEQFF. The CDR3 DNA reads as TGTGCCAGCAGCCGGACAGAAAACAATGAGCAGTTCTTC.

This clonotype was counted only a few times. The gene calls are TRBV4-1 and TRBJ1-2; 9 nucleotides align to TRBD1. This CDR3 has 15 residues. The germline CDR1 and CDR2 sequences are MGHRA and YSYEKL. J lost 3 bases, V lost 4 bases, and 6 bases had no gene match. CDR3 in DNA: TGCGCCAGCAGCCCCAGGACAGGGGAAGACTATGGCTACACCTTC. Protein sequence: CASSPRTGEDYGYTF.

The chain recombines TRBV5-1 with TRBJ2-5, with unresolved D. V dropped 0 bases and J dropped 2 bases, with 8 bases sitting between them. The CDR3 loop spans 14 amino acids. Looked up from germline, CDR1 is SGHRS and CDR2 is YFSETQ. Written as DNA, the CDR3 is TGCGCCAGCAGCTTGGCCGGGCCACAAGAGACCCAGTACTTC. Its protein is CASSLAGPQETQYF.